This TCR beta chain was sequenced in a study of CD8 T cells in Susac syndrome. CD8+ and CD4+ T cells from blood underwent TCR beta sequencing, which was carried out in a high-throughput format. RNA totalling about 0.45 to 1 ug underwent reverse transcription with random hexamers. A single record per CDR3 protein comes from TCRdb applying MiXCR to the immunoSEQ multiplex PCR reads. Of a few hundred thousand distinct CDR3 sequences listed, around 83% are singletons. This clonotype was sampled from a human donor with multiple sclerosis. The sample comprised CD8+ T cells from PBMCs.

The CDR3 spells CASSEAGGGTNEKLFF. CDR3 DNA sequence: TGTGCCAGCAGTGAAGCAGGTGGGGGGACTAATGAAAAACTGTTTTTT. The rearrangement uses TRBV2 and TRBJ1-4; a weak D match, TRBD1 (5 bases). This CDR3 is built from 16 residues. Germline CDR1 and CDR2: SNHLY and FYNNEI. V was clipped by 0 bases and J by 2 bases, with 10 bases between them.